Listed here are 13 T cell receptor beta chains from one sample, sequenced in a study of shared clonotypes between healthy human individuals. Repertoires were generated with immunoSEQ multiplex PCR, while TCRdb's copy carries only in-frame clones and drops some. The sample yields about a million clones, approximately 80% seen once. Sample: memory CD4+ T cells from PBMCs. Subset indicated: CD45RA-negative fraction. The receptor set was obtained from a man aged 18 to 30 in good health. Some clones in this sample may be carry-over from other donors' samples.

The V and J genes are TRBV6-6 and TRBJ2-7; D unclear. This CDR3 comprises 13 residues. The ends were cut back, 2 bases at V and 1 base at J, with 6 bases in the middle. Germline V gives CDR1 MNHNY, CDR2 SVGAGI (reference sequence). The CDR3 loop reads CASSYRNSYEQYF. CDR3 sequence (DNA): TGTGCCAGCAGTTACAGGAATTCCTACGAGCAGTACTTC.

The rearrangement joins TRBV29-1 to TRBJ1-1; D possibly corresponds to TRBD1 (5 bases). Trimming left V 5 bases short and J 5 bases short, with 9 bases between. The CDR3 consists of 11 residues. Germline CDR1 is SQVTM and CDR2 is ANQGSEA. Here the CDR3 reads CSVTQGTEAFF. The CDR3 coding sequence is TGCAGCGTTACCCAGGGAACTGAAGCTTTCTTT. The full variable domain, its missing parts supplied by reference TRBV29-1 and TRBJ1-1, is SAVISQKPSRDICQRGTSLTIQCQVDSQVTMMFWYRQQPGQSLTLIATANQGSEATYESGFVIDKFPISRPNLTFSTLTVSNMSPEDSSIYLCSVTQGTEAFFGQGTRLTVV.

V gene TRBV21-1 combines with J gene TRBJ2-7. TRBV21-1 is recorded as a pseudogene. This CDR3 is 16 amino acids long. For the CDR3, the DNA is TGTGCCAGCAGCACGGAGATAGGGCCTCACCCCTACGAGCAGTACTTC. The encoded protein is CASSTEIGPHPYEQYF.

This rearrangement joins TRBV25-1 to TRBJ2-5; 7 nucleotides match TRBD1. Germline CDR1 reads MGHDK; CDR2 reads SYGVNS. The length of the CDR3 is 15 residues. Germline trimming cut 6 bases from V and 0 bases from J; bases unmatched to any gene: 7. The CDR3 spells CASRLMTGYQETQYF. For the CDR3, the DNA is TGTGCCAGCAGACTAATGACAGGGTACCAAGAGACCCAGTACTTC.

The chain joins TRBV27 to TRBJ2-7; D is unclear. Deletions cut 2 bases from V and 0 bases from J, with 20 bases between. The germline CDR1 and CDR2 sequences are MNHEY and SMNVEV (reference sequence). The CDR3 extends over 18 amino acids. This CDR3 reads CASSLKTADHVSSYEQYF. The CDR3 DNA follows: TGTGCCAGCAGTTTAAAAACAGCAGACCACGTGAGCTCCTACGAGCAGTACTTC.

CDR3 region: CASSQEELAYEQYF. CDR3 DNA: TGTGCCAGCAGCCAAGAGGAACTCGCCTACGAGCAGTACTTC. V is TRBV4-2 and J is TRBJ2-7; D is unclear. CDR1 LGHNA and CDR2 YNFKEQ come from the germline V gene. Between the trimmed V and J ends, which lost 0 bases and 2 bases, there was a span of 8 bases. This CDR3 comprises 14 residues.

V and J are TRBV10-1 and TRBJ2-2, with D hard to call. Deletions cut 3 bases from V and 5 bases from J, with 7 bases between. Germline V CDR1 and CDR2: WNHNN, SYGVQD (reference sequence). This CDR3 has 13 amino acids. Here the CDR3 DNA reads TGCGCCAGCAGTGACAAGGAAACCGGGGAGCTGTTTTTT. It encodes CASSDKETGELFF.

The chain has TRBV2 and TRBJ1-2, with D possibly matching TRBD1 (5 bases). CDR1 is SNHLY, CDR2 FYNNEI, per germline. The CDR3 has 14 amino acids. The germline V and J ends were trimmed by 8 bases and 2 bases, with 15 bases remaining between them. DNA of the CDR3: TGTGCCAGCCTGAACGGTAGGGGAAACTATGGCTACACCTTC. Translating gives CASLNGRGNYGYTF.

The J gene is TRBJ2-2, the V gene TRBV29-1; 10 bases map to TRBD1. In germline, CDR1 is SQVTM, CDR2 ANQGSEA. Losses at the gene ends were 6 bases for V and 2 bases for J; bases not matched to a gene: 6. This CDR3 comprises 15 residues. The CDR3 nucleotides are TGCAGCGTCAAGGACAGGGGGGGAAACACCGGGGAGCTGTTTTTT. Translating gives CSVKDRGGNTGELFF.

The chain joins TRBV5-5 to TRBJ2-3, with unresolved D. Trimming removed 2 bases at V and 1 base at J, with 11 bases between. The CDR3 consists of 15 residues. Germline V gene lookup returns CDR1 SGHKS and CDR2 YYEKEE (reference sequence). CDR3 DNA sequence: TGTGCCAGCAGCTTCCGCGAGGCCCGCACAGATACGCAGTATTTT. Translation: CASSFREARTDTQYF. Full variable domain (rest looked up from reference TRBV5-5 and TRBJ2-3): DAGVTQSPTHLIKTRGQQVTLRCSPISGHKSVSWYQQVLGQGPQFIFQYYEKEERGRGNFPDRFSARQFPNYSSELNVNALLLGDSALYLCASSFREARTDTQYFGPGTRLTVL.

The CDR3 here is CASSLGSGNSNQPQHF. CDR3 DNA: TGTGCCAGCAGTTTAGGATCGGGGAATAGCAATCAGCCCCAGCATTTT. The rearrangement joins TRBV28 to TRBJ1-5; D remains unclear. The CDR3 is 16 amino acids. The germline V and J ends were trimmed by 2 bases and 0 bases, with 11 bases remaining between them. Germline CDR1 reads MDHEN; CDR2 reads SYDVKM.

Here the CDR3 reads CASRPGLAGGGELFF. CDR3 nucleotide sequence: TGCGCCAGCAGACCAGGACTAGCGGGAGGCGGGGAGCTGTTTTTT. V and J are TRBV5-1 and TRBJ2-2, with TRBD2 matching 14 bases. The V gene's germline CDR1 is SGHRS and CDR2 YFSETQ. This CDR3 spans 15 amino acids. V was clipped by 5 bases and J by 7 bases; unmatched bases: 4.

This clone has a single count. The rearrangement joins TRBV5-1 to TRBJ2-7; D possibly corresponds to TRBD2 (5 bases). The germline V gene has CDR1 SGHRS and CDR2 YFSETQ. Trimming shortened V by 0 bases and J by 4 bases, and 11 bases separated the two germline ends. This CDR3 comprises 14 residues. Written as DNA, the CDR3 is TGCGCCAGCAGCTTGGAAAAGCCGGGGTACGAGCAGTACTTC. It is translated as CASSLEKPGYEQYF. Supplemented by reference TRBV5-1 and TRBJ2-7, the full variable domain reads KAGVTQTPRYLIKTRGQQVTLSCSPISGHRSVSWYQQTPGQGLQFLFEYFSETQRNKGNFPGRFSGRQFSNSRSEMNVSTLELGDSALYLCASSLEKPGYEQYFGPGTRLTVT.